This T cell receptor beta chain was identified in a study of blood T cell repertoires in COVID-19. On the study more broadly: Specimens from acute and convalescent COVID-19 originated in the United States, Italy and Spain. T cells, B-cell-depleted T cells, or PBMCs provided the cDNA or gDNA that served as material.

In the source study's methods: Quantification of nucleated cells was approximated via reference gene primer amplification. Data came from immunoSEQ multiplex PCR; TCRdb stores just in-frame clones and leaves some out. V, J and clone size are taken as reported in that table, and D and trimming were inferred from the DNA itself. The sample has a few hundred thousand clones, more than 85% seen once. Cohorts were based on clinical histories the participants reported. The J segment lost 12 bases and the V segment lost 0 bases, leaving 7 bases of the junction unmatched. Germline-derived CDR1 and CDR2 are LGHNA and YNFKEQ. The CDR3 sequence is 16 residues long.

Specimen: PBMCs or T cells enriched from blood (not recorded which). The gene calls are TRBV4-2 and TRBJ1-6, with 11 nucleotides matching TRBD1. The TCR comes from a woman aged 25 to 39 who had recovered from COVID-19. CDR3 protein: CASSQDLWTGGEPLHF. CDR3 sequence (DNA): TGTGCCAGCAGCCAAGATCTGTGGACAGGGGGCGAACCCCTCCACTTT.